The 15 T cell receptor beta chains below come from one sample, sequenced in a study of follicular helper T cells after annual influenza vaccination. TCRdb keeps only in-frame clones here, not all; method: immunoSEQ multiplex PCR. The data contain about 880 clones, more than 70% of them seen just once; the ten biggest clones take up about 3.5%. Time point noted: 2015-2016 season, pre-vaccination. The source material was CXCR5+ CD38+ circulating T follicular helper cells from blood, sampled on the day of influenza vaccination. Specified subset: circulating Tfh, non-naive CD4+CXCR5+PD-1+ (ICOS+CD38+ or ICOS-CD38-). The receptors shown here come from an adult who received the influenza vaccine.

The J gene is TRBJ2-2, the V gene TRBV28; a possible D gene is TRBD2 (5 bases). The V end lost 6 bases, the J end lost 4 bases, and 12 bases lay between the germline ends. Germline CDR1 reads MDHEN; CDR2 reads SYDVKM. The CDR3 is 14 residues long. DNA of the CDR3: TGTGCCAGCAGGACGGGATTGGTCACCGGGGAGCTGTTTTTT. This sequence encodes CASRTGLVTGELFF.

The V gene is TRBV7-9, the J gene TRBJ1-3, with 9 bases lining up with TRBD1. CDR3 length: 14 amino acids. J gave up 7 bases and V 6 bases, and 7 bases lay outside the gene matches. CDR1 is SEHNR and CDR2 is FQNEAQ in the germline V gene (reference sequence). The CDR3 reads CASRRQQGANTIYF. CDR3 sequence (DNA): TGTGCCAGCAGACGGCAACAGGGGGCGAACACCATATATTTT.

The chain carries TRBV18 and TRBJ1-2, with D hard to call. Between the trimmed V and J ends, which lost 6 bases and 3 bases, there was a span of 23 bases. The CDR3 length is 17 residues. Germline values: CDR1 KGHSH, CDR2 LQKENI. Here the CDR3 DNA reads TGTGCCAGCTCTGAAGTTATGCTTCGGAGCGTCGACTATGGCTACACCTTC. This codes for CASSEVMLRSVDYGYTF.

The rearrangement joins TRBV4-3 to TRBJ1-5, with a tentative D call TRBD1 (5 bases). CDR1 LGHNA and CDR2 YSLEER come from the germline V gene. Trimming took 1 base from V and 4 from J, leaving 11 bases between them. The CDR3 has 15 amino acids. CDR3 in DNA: TGCGCCAGCAGCCAAGGGATCCAGGGAAATCAGCCCCAGCATTTT. It is translated as CASSQGIQGNQPQHF.

V and J are TRBV5-1 and TRBJ1-1; 7 bases match TRBD1. Germline trimming cut 0 bases from V and 7 bases from J; bases unmatched to any gene: 9. The CDR3 spans 15 residues. Germline CDR1 SGHRS, CDR2 YFSETQ. Written as DNA, the CDR3 is TGCGCCAGCAGCTTGGAGGGAGACAGGGCAGGTGAAGCTTTCTTT. Translation: CASSLEGDRAGEAFF.

This chain links TRBV20-1 with TRBJ1-1; D is uncertain. The germline V gene has CDR1 DFQATT and CDR2 SNEGSKA (reference sequence). The CDR3 has 11 residues. Between the trimmed V and J ends, which lost 3 bases and 2 bases, there was a span of 4 bases. The CDR3, as DNA: TGCAGTGCTAGTACTAACACTGAAGCTTTCTTT. Its protein product is CSASTNTEAFF.

The rearrangement uses TRBV15 and TRBJ2-1; TRBD2 agrees at 8 bases. The V gene's germline CDR1 is LNHNV and CDR2 YYDKDF (reference sequence). CDR3 length equals 14 residues. With V trimmed by 0 bases and J by 7 bases, 2 bases remained unmatched. The CDR3 reads CATSRDASGNEQFF. The CDR3 DNA follows: TGTGCCACCAGCAGAGACGCTAGCGGGAATGAGCAGTTCTTC.

V gene TRBV7-3 combines with J gene TRBJ2-1; 10 bases are a match to TRBD2. The CDR3 extends over 17 amino acids. Germline lookup yields CDR1 SGHTA and CDR2 FQGTGA. Trimming removed 2 bases from V and 10 bases from J; junction bases left unmatched: 14. This chain's CDR3 is CASSLESRAGGPGEQFF. The CDR3 DNA follows: TGTGCCAGCAGCTTAGAGTCTCGAGCGGGGGGGCCGGGCGAGCAGTTCTTC. The whole variable domain, filled in from reference TRBV7-3 and TRBJ2-1, reads GAGVSQTPSNKVTEKGKYVELRCDPISGHTALYWYRQSLGQGPEFLIYFQGTGAADDSGLPNDRFFAVRPEGSVSTLKIQRTERGDSAVYLCASSLESRAGGPGEQFFGPGTRLTVL.

This chain links TRBV9 with TRBJ1-3, with unresolved D. The CDR3 spans 15 residues. Germline CDR1 is SGDLS and CDR2 is YYNGEE. The germline V and J ends were trimmed by 0 bases and 0 bases, with 7 bases remaining between them. The CDR3 reads CASSVVADSGNTIYF. DNA for the CDR3: TGTGCCAGCAGCGTAGTTGCAGACTCTGGAAACACCATATATTTT.

This clone occurred a few times. The chain employs TRBV5-1 and TRBJ2-2; no firm D call. Per the germline V gene, CDR1 is SGHRS and CDR2 is YFSETQ. The germline V and J ends were trimmed by 4 bases and 4 bases, with 8 bases remaining between them. The CDR3 has 13 amino acids. CDR3 DNA: TGCGCCAGCAGCACCTACGGCACCGGGGAGCTGTTTTTT. This sequence encodes CASSTYGTGELFF.

This clone was seen a handful of times. The gene calls are TRBV27 and TRBJ1-6; a weak D match, TRBD1 (5 bases). Germline-derived CDR1 and CDR2 are MNHEY and SMNVEV (reference sequence). V lost 3 bases, J lost 5 bases, and 11 bases lay in between. This CDR3 spans 15 amino acids. CDR3 coding DNA: TGTGCCAGCAGTTTGCTGGGGCAGGATAATTCACCCCTCCACTTT. It specifies CASSLLGQDNSPLHF.

The chain has TRBV5-1 and TRBJ2-7; D tentatively fits TRBD1 or TRBD2 (5 bases each). Germline V gives CDR1 SGHRS, CDR2 YFSETQ. The CDR3 has 15 residues. V shed 0 bases and J shed 6 bases, with 16 bases lying between them. The CDR3 region has the DNA TGCGCCAGCAGCTTGGGCGAGGGGATCGGACGCGAGCAGTACTTC. The encoded protein is CASSLGEGIGREQYF.

The rearrangement uses TRBV18 and TRBJ1-1, with a possible D match to TRBD1 (6 bases). The CDR3 totals 17 residues. Germline loops: CDR1 KGHSH, CDR2 LQKENI. Trimming shortened V by 6 bases and J by 1 base, and 21 bases separated the two germline ends. The DNA of the CDR3 is TGTGCCAGCTCGCCCATGCAGGGGCTCAAGGGGAACACTGAAGCTTTCTTT. Amino acids: CASSPMQGLKGNTEAFF.

In this sample, this clone turned up once. V is TRBV30 and J is TRBJ1-1; D call uncertain. Per germline, CDR1 GTSNPN and CDR2 SVGIG (reference sequence). V lost 0 bases and J 0 bases, leaving 17 bases between the germline ends. The CDR3 is 17 residues long. The CDR3 coding sequence is TGTGCCTGGAGTGTAGGGAGATCCCTACCCCTGAACACTGAAGCTTTCTTT. Protein: CAWSVGRSLPLNTEAFF.

V and J are TRBV9 and TRBJ1-3; D unresolved. Germline V gene sequence: CDR1 SGDLS, CDR2 YYNGEE. Trimming stripped 4 bases from V and 2 bases from J, with 10 bases between. The CDR3 is 14 amino acids. The chain's CDR3 is CASSSGSAGNTIYF. The CDR3, as DNA: TGTGCCAGCAGCTCCGGGTCGGCTGGAAACACCATATATTTT.